This TCR beta chain derives from a study of blood T cell repertoires in COVID-19. Whole-study context: Collection of acute and convalescent COVID-19 samples took place in the United States, Italy and Spain. In each case, the material was cDNA or gDNA derived from T cells, B-cell-depleted T cells, or PBMCs.

This CDR3 region has 14 residues. Germline lookup yields CDR1 SGHKS and CDR2 YYEKEE (reference sequence). The V end was cut by 1 base, the J end by 1 base, with 6 bases between. Authors' analysis steps: Estimation of nucleated cell counts relied on the amplification of reference gene primers. The table came from immunoSEQ multiplex PCR; TCRdb's copy has only in-frame clones and leaves some out. The DNA gave D and trimming, while V, J and clone size come from that table. The sample holds about 40,000 clones, about nine tenths seen once. This clone was seen only once. Input material: peripheral blood. The TCR sequence derives from a man between 60 and 75 years old with acute or convalescent COVID-19. The chain has TRBV5-5 and TRBJ1-5; no definite D call. The CDR3 loop is CASSLFQSNQPQHF. Written as DNA, the CDR3 is TGTGCCAGCAGCTTGTTTCAGAGCAATCAGCCCCAGCATTTT.